Below are 19 T cell receptor beta chains sequenced from a single sample in a study of cytomegalovirus exposure and HLA in healthy donors. PCR was performed using 60 Vbeta and 13 Jbeta primers. TCRdb's table, derived via immunoSEQ multiplex PCR, lists solely in-frame clones and lacks some. The sample includes around 110,000 clones, around 72% of them seen just once. The source material was PBMCs. The origin of the receptors is a woman between 40 and 50 years old in good health and CMV-seropositive.

This clone is a singleton in its sample. This chain uses TRBV29-1 with TRBJ1-6; no definite D call. This CDR3 region has 12 residues. CDR1 is SQVTM, CDR2 ANQGSEA, per germline. With 5 bases removed from V and 14 bases from J, the gap between germline ends came to 16 bases. CDR3 sequence reads: CSVLSRFSSLHF. CDR3 DNA sequence: TGCAGCGTTTTATCCAGATTCTCGTCCCTCCACTTT.

This clone has a handful of counts. The chain couples TRBV30 to TRBJ1-5; D perhaps matches TRBD1 (6 bases). CDR3 length: 16 amino acids. The V and J ends lost 1 base and 0 bases respectively, with 13 bases between them. Germline CDR1 and CDR2: GTSNPN and SVGIG (reference sequence). The DNA of the CDR3 is TGTGCCTGGAGTGAGACAGGACTCTATAGCAATCAGCCCCAGCATTTT. Translating gives CAWSETGLYSNQPQHF. Full variable domain (rest looked up from reference TRBV30 and TRBJ1-5): SQTIHQWPATLVQPVGSPLSLECTVEGTSNPNLYWYRQAAGRGLQLLFYSVGIGQISSEVPQNLSASRPQDRQFILSSKKLLLSDSGFYLCAWSETGLYSNQPQHFGDGTRLSIL.

This chain connects TRBV6-6 to TRBJ1-4; TRBD1 matches at 9 bases. Germline CDR1 reads MNHNY; CDR2 reads SVGAGI (reference sequence). The CDR3 runs 14 residues. V dropped 5 bases and J dropped 5; count of bases not matched to a gene: 3. The CDR3 spells CASSPGTGNEKLFF. The CDR3, as DNA: TGTGCCAGCAGTCCCGGGACAGGGAATGAAAAACTGTTTTTT.

The rearrangement uses TRBV9 and TRBJ1-1; 8 nucleotides agree with TRBD1. This CDR3 comprises 14 residues. Germline CDR1 SGDLS, CDR2 YYNGEE. With V trimmed by 4 bases and J by 1 base, 3 bases remained unmatched. Here the CDR3 DNA reads TGTGCCAGCAGCCCCGGACAGGGGAACACTGAAGCTTTCTTT. Encoded protein: CASSPGQGNTEAFF.

This clone has more than one count but fewer than ten. The rearrangement joins TRBV27 to TRBJ1-6; weak D call: TRBD1 (5 bases). The V and J ends lost 8 bases and 6 bases respectively, with 11 bases between them. The CDR3 is 13 amino acids. The germline V gene has CDR1 MNHEY and CDR2 SMNVEV (reference sequence). CDR3 sequence: CASGGLFNSPLHF. The CDR3 coding sequence is TGTGCCAGCGGGGGACTCTTTAATTCACCCCTCCACTTT.

The chain employs TRBV7-2 and TRBJ1-2; D ambiguous. V was clipped by 4 bases and J by 7 bases, with 19 bases between them. The V gene's germline CDR1 is SGHTA and CDR2 FQGNSA. The CDR3 runs 15 residues. The CDR3 loop reads CASSSAYSRVGGYTF. The CDR3 bases are TGTGCCAGCAGCTCCGCCTACTCGAGGGTTGGTGGCTACACCTTC.

The rearrangement links TRBV30 to TRBJ2-5; D ambiguous. The CDR3 consists of 13 residues. Germline V gene data show CDR1 as GTSNPN and CDR2 as SVGIG (reference sequence). Trimming left V 1 base short and J 1 base short, with 7 bases between. The CDR3 loop reads CAWSGGLQETQYF. CDR3 sequence (DNA): TGTGCCTGGAGTGGAGGCCTCCAAGAGACCCAGTACTTC.

The rearrangement links TRBV7-3 to TRBJ1-5; D is uncertain. CDR1 and CDR2 from the germline V gene are SGHTA and FQGTGA. V lost 5 bases to trimming and J lost 6 bases, with 11 bases between them. This CDR3 spans 13 amino acids. CDR3 sequence (DNA): TGTGCCAGCAGCCAACTACCGGGTCAGCCCCAGCATTTT. This sequence encodes CASSQLPGQPQHF. Full variable domain (missing parts from reference TRBV7-3 and TRBJ1-5): GAGVSQTPSNKVTEKGKYVELRCDPISGHTALYWYRQSLGQGPEFLIYFQGTGAADDSGLPNDRFFAVRPEGSVSTLKIQRTERGDSAVYLCASSQLPGQPQHFGDGTRLSIL.

This clone was recorded a few times. This chain joins TRBV5-6 and TRBJ2-7, with D tentatively TRBD1 (6 bases). This CDR3 is 13 amino acids long. Germline values: CDR1 SGHDT, CDR2 YYEEEE. The germline V and J ends were trimmed by 3 bases and 6 bases, with 13 bases remaining between them. CDR3 residues: CASSSWGPGEQYF. CDR3 nucleotides: TGTGCCAGCAGCTCTTGGGGGCCTGGCGAGCAGTACTTC.

The rearrangement joins TRBV10-3 to TRBJ2-5; D call uncertain. Germline CDR1 and CDR2: ENHRY and SYGVKD. Trimming stripped 3 bases from V and 5 bases from J, with 4 bases between. The CDR3 sequence is 11 residues long. The CDR3 DNA sequence: TGTGCCATCAGTGATCTCGAGACCCAGTACTTC. Translated: CAISDLETQYF.

The chain employs TRBV7-9 and TRBJ2-7, with D unresolved. V was cut by 5 bases and J by 1 base, with 3 bases left in between. Germline CDR1 and CDR2: SEHNR and FQNEAQ (reference sequence). This CDR3 has 11 amino acids. The CDR3 sequence is CASSPSYEQYF. The CDR3 region has the DNA TGTGCCAGCAGCCCGTCCTACGAGCAGTACTTC. The full variable domain, rest sourced from reference TRBV7-9 and TRBJ2-7, is DTGVSQNPRHKITKRGQNVTFRCDPISEHNRLYWYRQTLGQGPEFLTYFQNEAQLEKSRLLSDRFSAERPKGSFSTLEIQRTEQGDSAMYLCASSPSYEQYFGPGTRLTVT.

This clone occurred many times. CDR3 region: CASSLEAGINTEAFF. The DNA for the CDR3 is TGTGCCAGCAGCTTAGAGGCGGGAATAAACACTGAAGCTTTCTTT. The V and J genes are TRBV7-8 and TRBJ1-1; D remains unclear. Germline V lookup: CDR1 SGHVS, CDR2 FQNEAQ. The V and J ends lost 1 base and 2 bases respectively, with 11 bases between them. The CDR3 loop spans 15 amino acids.

In DNA form, the CDR3 reads TGCGCCAGCAGCTTTACAGGGGGGGTTGATGGCTACACCTTC. Protein: CASSFTGGVDGYTF. The chain recombines TRBV5-1 with TRBJ1-2; 8 nucleotides align to TRBD1. Germline loops: CDR1 SGHRS, CDR2 YFSETQ. The V segment lost 2 bases and the J segment 6 bases; nucleotides outside the gene matches: 6. The CDR3 length is 14 residues.

The chain recombines TRBV15 with TRBJ1-5; 10 bases are a match to TRBD1. CDR3 size: 15 residues. V was clipped by 5 bases and J by 7 bases; unmatched bases: 8. The germline gives CDR1 LNHNV, CDR2 YYDKDF (reference sequence). CDR3 in amino acids: CATSSPGQGKQPQHF. The CDR3 bases are TGTGCCACCAGCTCCCCGGGACAGGGGAAGCAGCCCCAGCATTTT. The whole variable domain, filled in from reference TRBV15 and TRBJ1-5, reads DAMVIQNPRYQVTQFGKPVTLSCSQTLNHNVMYWYQQKSSQAPKLLFHYYDKDFNNEADTPDNFQSRRPNTSFCFLDIRSPGLGDTAMYLCATSSPGQGKQPQHFGDGTRLSIL.

For the CDR3, the DNA is TGTGCCAGCAGTGACTTCCCGGGGCAGCCCCAGCATTTT. It codes for CASSDFPGQPQHF. V gene TRBV6-4 combines with J gene TRBJ1-5; D is unresolved. The CDR3 is 13 residues long. Trimming shortened V by 1 base and J by 7 bases, and 8 bases separated the two germline ends. The V gene's germline CDR1 is MRHNA and CDR2 SNTAGT.

The chain joins TRBV30 to TRBJ2-2; 12 bases line up with TRBD2. Germline V gene data show CDR1 as GTSNPN and CDR2 as SVGIG (reference sequence). This CDR3 contains 14 residues. The V gene end was trimmed by 4 bases and the J gene end by 13 bases; junction bases not matched to a gene: 10. The CDR3 here is CAWTSGGATVGLFF. The CDR3 DNA is TGTGCCTGGACTAGCGGGGGGGCTACCGTGGGGCTGTTTTTT.

The chain combines TRBV6-5 with TRBJ1-2; 9 nucleotides agree with TRBD1. Germline V gives CDR1 MNHEY, CDR2 SVGAGI. V lost 6 bases, J lost 8 bases, and 10 bases stayed unmatched. CDR3 length equals 14 residues. CDR3 loop: CASSSIYRGQGYTF. DNA for the CDR3: TGTGCCAGCAGCTCAATTTACAGGGGGCAAGGCTACACCTTC.

The genes are TRBV4-1 and TRBJ2-7; no reliable D call. This CDR3 comprises 13 residues. Germline values: CDR1 MGHRA, CDR2 YSYEKL. The V gene lost 4 bases and the J gene lost 3 bases, with 10 bases spanning the gap. The CDR3 DNA follows: TGCGCCAGCAGCCCTTACTACGGCTACGAGCAGTACTTC. This translates into CASSPYYGYEQYF.

This chain links TRBV18 with TRBJ1-2; tentative D call: TRBD1 (6 bases). This CDR3 has 15 amino acids. The V gene's germline CDR1 is KGHSH and CDR2 LQKENI. V lost 3 bases to trimming and J lost 7 bases, with 18 bases between them. This CDR3 is CASSPSQGPLAGYTF. The CDR3 DNA follows: TGTGCCAGCTCACCTTCGCAGGGGCCACTCGCTGGCTACACCTTC.